These 14 T cell receptor beta chains were sequenced from one sample in a study of shared clonotypes between healthy human individuals. Sequencing used immunoSEQ multiplex PCR; TCRdb keeps in-frame clones, though not all of them. The sample has around 690,000 clones; roughly 88% are singletons. Sample: memory CD8+ T cells from PBMCs. Subset of the sample: CD45RO+ cells pooled with CCR7-negative TemRA cells. These receptors all stem from a man aged 18 to 30 in good health. Some clones in this sample may be carry-over from other donors' samples.

This chain links TRBV7-2 with TRBJ2-2; 12 bases are a match to TRBD1. Per the germline V gene, CDR1 is SGHTA and CDR2 is FQGNSA. Losses at the gene ends were 5 bases for V and 5 bases for J; bases not matched to a gene: 6. The CDR3 extends over 16 amino acids. The CDR3 loop is CASSRGTGGWTGELFF. CDR3 nucleotides: TGTGCCAGCAGCAGAGGGACAGGGGGCTGGACCGGGGAGCTGTTTTTT.

V usage is TRBV19 and J usage is TRBJ2-1; TRBD2 agrees at 9 bases. The CDR3 is 16 amino acids. In germline, CDR1 is LNHDA, CDR2 SQIVND (reference sequence). J gave up 3 bases and V 3 bases, and 6 bases lay outside the gene matches. Written as DNA, the CDR3 is TGTGCCAGTAGTATGGGCGGGAGGGCCGGCTACAATGAGCAGTTCTTC. Amino acid sequence: CASSMGGRAGYNEQFF.

This chain joins TRBV15 and TRBJ1-3; TRBD1 agrees at 8 bases. This CDR3 has 16 residues. J gave up 2 bases and V 4 bases, and 7 bases lay outside the gene matches. CDR1 and CDR2 from the germline V gene are LNHNV and YYDKDF (reference sequence). The CDR3 DNA reads as TGTGCCACCAGCACAATGACAGGGGACGCTGGAAACACCATATATTTT. Translating it yields CATSTMTGDAGNTIYF.

The count of this clone is one. This chain links TRBV12-5 with TRBJ1-1; 8 bases line up with TRBD1. Germline V CDR1 and CDR2: LGHNT, FRNRAP. CDR3 size: 15 residues. Losses at the gene ends were 4 bases for V and 3 bases for J; bases not matched to a gene: 7. DNA of the CDR3: TGTGCTAGTGGTTGGGACAGGAATGGGGACACTGAAGCTTTCTTT. It encodes CASGWDRNGDTEAFF.

The chain is built from TRBV14 and TRBJ1-6; no definite D call. The CDR3 is 18 amino acids. V was shortened by 1 base and J by 0 bases, with 13 bases between the two germline ends. The germline gives CDR1 SGHDN, CDR2 FVKESK. The CDR3 DNA sequence: TGTGCCAGCAGCCAAGTAAGGAACCCGAGCTCCTATAATTCACCCCTCCACTTT. This codes for CASSQVRNPSSYNSPLHF.

The rearrangement links TRBV6-5 to TRBJ1-1, with D possibly matching TRBD1 (5 bases). Trimming removed 6 bases at V and 0 bases at J, with 14 bases between. The CDR3 extends over 15 amino acids. Germline V gene lookup returns CDR1 MNHEY and CDR2 SVGAGI. The CDR3 nucleotides read TGTGCCAGCAGACAATCGACAGATATGAACACTGAAGCTTTCTTT. Translated, it gives CASRQSTDMNTEAFF.

The V call is TRBV28, the J call TRBJ1-4; D might be TRBD1 (5 bases). There are 14 residues in the CDR3. Germline CDR1 is MDHEN and CDR2 is SYDVKM. Trimming took 10 bases from V and 4 from J, leaving 16 bases between them. The CDR3 DNA follows: TGTGCCATCGGTCAGGGCGCGCTTAATGAAAAACTGTTTTTT. This encodes CAIGQGALNEKLFF.

This chain links TRBV4-3 with TRBJ2-5; TRBD1 agrees at 9 bases. The assigned J gene may be wrong: the sequence end matches TRBJ2-7 better. The germline V gene encodes CDR1 LGHNA and CDR2 YSLEER. The CDR3 runs to 16 residues. Written as DNA, the CDR3 is TGCGCCAGCAGCCAAGATAGGGGACAGGGTAATTACGAGCAGTACTTC. It yields the protein CASSQDRGQGNYEQYF.

This rearrangement joins TRBV7-6 to TRBJ1-1, with D unresolved. CDR3 size: 15 residues. CDR1 is SGHVS and CDR2 is FNYEAQ in the germline V gene. V lost 5 bases and J 0 bases, leaving 13 bases between the germline ends. Written as DNA, the CDR3 is TGTGCCAGCAGCCTGCCCGGTTCGGTGAACACTGAAGCTTTCTTT. As protein: CASSLPGSVNTEAFF. Variable domain in full (rest from reference TRBV7-6 and TRBJ1-1): GAGVSQSPRYKVTKRGQDVALRCDPISGHVSLYWYRQALGQGPEFLTYFNYEAQQDKSGLPNDRFSAERPEGSISTLTIQRTEQRDSAMYRCASSLPGSVNTEAFFGQGTRLTVV.

CDR3 DNA: TGTGCCAGCAGCGCCGGGGGGGATAGCGAGCAGTACTTC. This codes for CASSAGGDSEQYF. This rearrangement joins TRBV9 to TRBJ2-7, with 8 positions matching TRBD2. CDR3 length equals 13 residues. Germline trimming cut 3 bases from V and 6 bases from J; bases unmatched to any gene: 5. Germline V lookup: CDR1 SGDLS, CDR2 YYNGEE.

This sequence joins TRBV7-9 and TRBJ2-1; D possibly matches TRBD1 or TRBD2 (5 bases each). V shed 5 bases and J shed 7 bases, with 24 bases lying between them. Looked up from germline, CDR1 is SEHNR and CDR2 is FQNEAQ (reference sequence). The CDR3 loop spans 17 amino acids. The CDR3 DNA follows: TGTGCCAGCAGCCCCAAGAGGGGCGAGTGGGGTCGGAATGAGCAGTTCTTC. Translation: CASSPKRGEWGRNEQFF.

The chain couples TRBV27 to TRBJ2-1; 8 bases are shared with TRBD2. There are 16 residues in the CDR3. The ends lost 5 bases at V and 9 bases at J; junction bases unmatched: 15. Germline V gives CDR1 MNHEY, CDR2 SMNVEV (reference sequence). CDR3: CASSPLGGSGIVEQFF. DNA for the CDR3: TGTGCCAGCAGTCCCTTGGGTGGTAGCGGGATTGTTGAGCAGTTCTTC.

The chain is built from TRBV7-9 and TRBJ2-7, with D maybe TRBD1 (7 bases). V dropped 3 bases and J dropped 2 bases, with 11 bases sitting between them. Germline lookup yields CDR1 SEHNR and CDR2 FQNEAQ (reference sequence). This CDR3 is built from 14 residues. CDR3 sequence: CASSFTGEAYEQYF. The CDR3 DNA sequence: TGTGCCAGCAGCTTTACAGGGGAGGCCTACGAGCAGTACTTC.

This chain links TRBV28 with TRBJ2-7, with D possibly matching TRBD1 (6 bases). Germline V gene sequence: CDR1 MDHEN, CDR2 SYDVKM. The CDR3 spans 14 residues. V lost 2 bases, J lost 7 bases, and 15 bases lay in between. CDR3 sequence reads: CASSLLGQFVEQYF. The DNA of the CDR3 is TGTGCCAGCAGTTTACTTGGACAGTTTGTGGAGCAGTACTTC.